The clone carrying this TCR beta chain has a single count. Assignment of participants to cohorts was predicated upon participant-reported clinical history. Recovery among Cohort 3 donors was established by two negative PCRs, clearance, or symptom resolution. The sample originates from a study of blood T cell repertoires in COVID-19. Data came from immunoSEQ multiplex PCR; TCRdb stores just in-frame clones and leaves some out. Here the sample spans 95,000 to 150,000 clones, about 83% being singletons. The CDR3 spans 17 residues. The ends lost 5 bases at V and 1 base at J; junction bases unmatched: 13. CDR1 is MDHEN and CDR2 is SYDVKM in the germline V gene.

The origin of this receptor is a woman in her 30s who had recovered from COVID-19. The chain employs TRBV28 and TRBJ2-7, with 8 bases aligning to TRBD1. Sequencing input: PBMCs or T cells enriched from blood (not recorded which). CDR3 nucleotide sequence: TGTGCCAGCAGTAACCTCTTAGGGGGGACAGGATCCTACGAGCAGTACTTC. The encoded protein is CASSNLLGGTGSYEQYF. Combining the CDR3 with reference TRBV28 and TRBJ2-7 gives the whole variable domain DVKVTQSSRYLVKRTGEKVFLECVQDMDHENMFWYRQDPGLGLRLIYFSYDVKMKEKGDIPEGYSVSREKKERFSLILESASTNQTSMYLCASSNLLGGTGSYEQYFGPGTRLTVT.